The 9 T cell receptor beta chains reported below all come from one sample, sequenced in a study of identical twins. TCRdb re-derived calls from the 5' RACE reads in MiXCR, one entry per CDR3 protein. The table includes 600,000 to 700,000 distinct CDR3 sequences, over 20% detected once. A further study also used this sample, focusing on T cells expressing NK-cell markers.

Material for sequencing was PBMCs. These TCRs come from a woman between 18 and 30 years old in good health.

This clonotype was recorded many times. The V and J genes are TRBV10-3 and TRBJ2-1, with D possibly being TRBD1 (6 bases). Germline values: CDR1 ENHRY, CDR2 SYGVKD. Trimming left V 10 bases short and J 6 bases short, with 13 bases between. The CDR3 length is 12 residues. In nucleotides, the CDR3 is TGTGCCAGCCGGGACAACCCCAATGAGCAGTTCTTC. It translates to CASRDNPNEQFF.

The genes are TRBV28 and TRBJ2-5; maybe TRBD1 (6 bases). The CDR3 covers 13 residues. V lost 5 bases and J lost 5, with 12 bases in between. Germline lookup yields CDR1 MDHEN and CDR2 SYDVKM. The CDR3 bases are TGTGCCAGCAGTATTACAGGGACCGAGACCCAGTACTTC. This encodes CASSITGTETQYF.

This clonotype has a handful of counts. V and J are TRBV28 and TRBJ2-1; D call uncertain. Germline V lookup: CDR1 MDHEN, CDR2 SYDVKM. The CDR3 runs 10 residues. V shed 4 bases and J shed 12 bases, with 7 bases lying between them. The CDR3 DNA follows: TGTGCCAGCAGTTCATATGGGCAGTTCTTC. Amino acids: CASSSYGQFF. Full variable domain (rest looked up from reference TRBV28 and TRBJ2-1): DVKVTQSSRYLVKRTGEKVFLECVQDMDHENMFWYRQDPGLGLRLIYFSYDVKMKEKGDIPEGYSVSREKKERFSLILESASTNQTSMYLCASSSYGQFFGPGTRLTVL.

CDR3 protein: CASRSKTARVGNEQFF. CDR3 DNA sequence: TGTGCCAGCAGATCCAAGACTGCTAGGGTGGGGAATGAGCAGTTCTTC. The chain recombines TRBV6-1 with TRBJ2-1, with D unresolved. V dropped 6 bases and J dropped 7 bases, with 22 bases sitting between them. From germline, CDR1 is MNHNS and CDR2 SASEGT. This CDR3 spans 16 amino acids.

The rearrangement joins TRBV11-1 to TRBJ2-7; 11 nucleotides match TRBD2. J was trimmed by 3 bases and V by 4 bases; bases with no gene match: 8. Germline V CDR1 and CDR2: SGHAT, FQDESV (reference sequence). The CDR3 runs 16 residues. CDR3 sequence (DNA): TGTGCCAGCAGCTCCTATGGGACTAGCGGATACTACGAGCAGTACTTC. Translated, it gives CASSSYGTSGYYEQYF.

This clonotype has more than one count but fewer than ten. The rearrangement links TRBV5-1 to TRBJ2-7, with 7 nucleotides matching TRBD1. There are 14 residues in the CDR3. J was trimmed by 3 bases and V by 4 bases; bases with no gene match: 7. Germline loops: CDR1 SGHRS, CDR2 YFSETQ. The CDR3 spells CASSLWDSIYEQYF. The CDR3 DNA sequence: TGCGCCAGCAGCCTTTGGGACAGCATCTACGAGCAGTACTTC.

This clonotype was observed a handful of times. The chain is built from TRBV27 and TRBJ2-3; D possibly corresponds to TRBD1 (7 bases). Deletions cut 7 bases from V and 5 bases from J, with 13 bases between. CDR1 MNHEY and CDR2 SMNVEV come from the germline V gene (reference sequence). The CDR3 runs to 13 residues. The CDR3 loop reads CASKLAGGDTQYF. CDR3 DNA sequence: TGTGCCAGCAAACTAGCAGGGGGAGATACGCAGTATTTT.

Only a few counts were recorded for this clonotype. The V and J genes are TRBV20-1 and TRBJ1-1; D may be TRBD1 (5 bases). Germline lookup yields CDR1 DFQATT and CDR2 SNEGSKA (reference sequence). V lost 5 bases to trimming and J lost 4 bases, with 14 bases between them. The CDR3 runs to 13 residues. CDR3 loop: CSAPGARGTEAFF. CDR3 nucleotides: TGCAGTGCTCCCGGGGCGCGGGGCACTGAAGCTTTCTTT.

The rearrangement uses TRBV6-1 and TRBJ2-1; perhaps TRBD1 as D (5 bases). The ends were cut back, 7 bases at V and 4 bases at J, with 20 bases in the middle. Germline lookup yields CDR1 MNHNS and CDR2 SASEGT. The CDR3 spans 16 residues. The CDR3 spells CASTDSFPPEYNEQFF. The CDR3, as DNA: TGTGCCAGCACCGACAGCTTTCCCCCGGAGTACAATGAGCAGTTCTTC.